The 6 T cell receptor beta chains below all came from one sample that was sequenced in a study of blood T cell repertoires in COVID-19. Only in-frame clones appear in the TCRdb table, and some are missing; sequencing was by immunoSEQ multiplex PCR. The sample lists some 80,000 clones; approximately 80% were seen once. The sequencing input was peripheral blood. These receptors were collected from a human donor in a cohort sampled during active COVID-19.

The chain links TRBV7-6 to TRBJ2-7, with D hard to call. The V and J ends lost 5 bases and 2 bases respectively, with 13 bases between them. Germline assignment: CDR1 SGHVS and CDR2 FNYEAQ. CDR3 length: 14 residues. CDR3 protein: CASSKNTQTYEQYF. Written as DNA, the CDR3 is TGTGCCAGCAGCAAAAATACACAAACCTACGAGCAGTACTTC.

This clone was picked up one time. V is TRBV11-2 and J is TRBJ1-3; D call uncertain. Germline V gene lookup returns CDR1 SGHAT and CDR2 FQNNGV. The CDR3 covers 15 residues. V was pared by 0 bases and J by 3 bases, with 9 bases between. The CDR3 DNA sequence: TGTGCCAGCAGCTTAGAGTATCCGGTTGGAAACACCATATATTTT. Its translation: CASSLEYPVGNTIYF.

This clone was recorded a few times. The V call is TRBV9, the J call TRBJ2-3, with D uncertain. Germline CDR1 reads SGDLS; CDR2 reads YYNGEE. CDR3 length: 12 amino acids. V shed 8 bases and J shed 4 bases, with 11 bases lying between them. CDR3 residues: CASGPGSDTQYF. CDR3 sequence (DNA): TGTGCCAGTGGGCCTGGCTCAGATACGCAGTATTTT.

The CDR3 sequence is CASSLAGTYNEQFF. CDR3 in DNA: TGTGCCAGCAGCTTAGCGGGAACCTACAATGAGCAGTTCTTC. The chain combines TRBV11-2 with TRBJ2-1; D is possibly TRBD2 (5 bases). The length of the CDR3 is 14 residues. Trimming stripped 1 base from V and 2 bases from J, with 6 bases between. Germline V gene data show CDR1 as SGHAT and CDR2 as FQNNGV.

The CDR3 region has the DNA TGTGCCAGCTCACCACTAGCGGGAGGGGGCGAGCAGTACTTC. Translated: CASSPLAGGGEQYF. V gene TRBV18 combines with J gene TRBJ2-7, with 11 bases lining up with TRBD2. The germline gives CDR1 KGHSH, CDR2 LQKENI. V shed 1 base and J 6 bases; nucleotides not matched to a gene: 2. This CDR3 has 14 amino acids.

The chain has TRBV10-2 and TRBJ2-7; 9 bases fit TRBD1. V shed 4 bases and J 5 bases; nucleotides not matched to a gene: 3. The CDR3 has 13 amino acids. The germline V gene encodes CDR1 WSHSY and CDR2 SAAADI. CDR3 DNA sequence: TGCGCCAGCAGTGGAGGGACAGGGAACGAGCAGTACTTC. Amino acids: CASSGGTGNEQYF.